These 13 T cell receptor beta chains originate from one sample sequenced in a study of T-cell memory formation after mild COVID-19. Via MiXCR, TCRdb re-called the 5' RACE reads, giving one row per CDR3 protein. Seen here are roughly 13,000 distinct CDR3 sequences, approximately 19% observed once, and the top ten hold 45% to 50%. The sample was PBMCs or a T cell subset sorted from them (not recorded which). These receptors were obtained from an adult woman who had mild COVID-19 (a few samples of this study predate the infection). Cell type and time point are not known.

This clonotype was recorded at least ten times. The rearrangement uses TRBV4-1 and TRBJ2-7, with TRBD1 matching over 9 bases. The CDR3 consists of 20 residues. V trimming: 1 base; J trimming: 0 bases; junction bases outside the gene matches: 16. Germline V gene data show CDR1 as MGHRA and CDR2 as YSYEKL. As DNA, the CDR3 is TGCGCCAGCAGCCAAGCTCCGGGACAGGGTTCGTCGAAAAGCTCCTACGAGCAGTACTTC. Amino acids: CASSQAPGQGSSKSSYEQYF.

Many counts were recorded for this clonotype. CDR3 region: CASTHLRNINTGELFF. CDR3 nucleotides: TGTGCCAGCACACACCTTCGGAACATCAACACCGGGGAGCTGTTTTTT. This chain joins TRBV12-3 or TRBV12-4 and TRBJ2-2, with D unresolved. CDR3 length: 16 amino acids. Deletions cut 7 bases from V and 2 bases from J, with 17 bases between.

This chain joins TRBV7-2 and TRBJ2-5, with D unclear. In germline, CDR1 is SGHTA, CDR2 FQGNSA. V was pared by 4 bases and J by 2 bases, with 2 bases between. The CDR3 length is 11 residues. CDR3 amino acids: CASSYQETQYF. The CDR3 DNA reads as TGTGCCAGCAGCTATCAAGAGACCCAGTACTTC.

This clonotype showed up many times. The chain couples TRBV7-9 to TRBJ2-7, with a possible D match to TRBD1 (5 bases). This CDR3 contains 11 residues. CDR1 is SEHNR and CDR2 is FQNEAQ in the germline V gene (reference sequence). V was shortened by 9 bases and J by 5 bases, with 11 bases between the two germline ends. CDR3 sequence (DNA): TGTGCCAGTAAGGGGCACAACGAGCAGTACTTC. This codes for CASKGHNEQYF.

This clonotype has at least ten counts. V is TRBV7-9 and J is TRBJ1-1, with unresolved D. V gave up 1 base and J gave up 6 bases, with 3 bases separating them. CDR3 length: 11 residues. Germline loops: CDR1 SEHNR, CDR2 FQNEAQ (reference sequence). The CDR3 DNA sequence: TGTGCCAGCAGCTTAGTCCCTGAAGCTTTCTTT. Its protein product is CASSLVPEAFF.

This clonotype came up many times. This sequence joins TRBV5-1 and TRBJ1-5, with no clear D. This CDR3 region has 15 residues. Germline V gene data show CDR1 as SGHRS and CDR2 as YFSETQ. Trimming stripped 4 bases from V and 0 bases from J, with 11 bases between. Here the CDR3 reads CASSPDGNSNQPQHF. CDR3 coding DNA: TGCGCCAGCAGCCCTGACGGGAATAGCAATCAGCCCCAGCATTTT.

In this sample, this clonotype turned up many times. The chain joins TRBV15 to TRBJ2-1, with 8 bases that match TRBD2. J was trimmed by 6 bases and V by 1 base; bases with no gene match: 14. Germline CDR1 is LNHNV and CDR2 is YYDKDF (reference sequence). The CDR3 contains 18 residues. CDR3 sequence (DNA): TGTGCCACCAGCAGAGGTGAGATCCTCAGGAGCGGGGGCAATGAGCAGTTCTTC. Translated, it gives CATSRGEILRSGGNEQFF.

Notes on this clonotype: A much larger clone is a single base away; this may be a read error. The chain combines TRBV11-2 with TRBJ2-1; TRBD2 aligns across 7 bases. Germline CDR1 SGHAT, CDR2 FQNNGV. The CDR3 extends over 15 amino acids. Germline trimming cut 7 bases from V and 5 bases from J; bases unmatched to any gene: 11. CDR3 in amino acids: CASIPFFSGNNEQFF. CDR3 coding DNA: TGTGCCAGCATCCCTTTTTTCAGCGGGAACAATGAGCAGTTCTTC.

This clonotype was seen many times. The rearrangement links TRBV7-9 to TRBJ2-6, with D perhaps matching TRBD1 (6 bases). This CDR3 has 18 amino acids. V lost 3 bases, J lost 0 bases, and 15 bases lay in between. Germline CDR1 reads SEHNR; CDR2 reads FQNEAQ (reference sequence). The CDR3 DNA reads TGTGCCAGCAGCTTGAGACAGGCGTCGAGCTCTGGGGCCAACGTCCTGACTTTC. Translated: CASSLRQASSSGANVLTF.

In this sample, this clonotype turned up many times. The chain is built from TRBV7-9 and TRBJ2-7, with TRBD1 matching over 10 bases. The CDR3 has 15 amino acids. V gave up 3 bases and J gave up 3 bases; unmatched junction bases: 5. Germline-derived CDR1 and CDR2 are SEHNR and FQNEAQ (reference sequence). The CDR3 DNA follows: TGTGCCAGCAGCTTGGACGGGACAGGGGTCTACGAGCAGTACTTC. It translates to CASSLDGTGVYEQYF.

Relative to its sample, this clonotype is medium-sized. The chain couples TRBV13 to TRBJ2-5; 11 nucleotides align to TRBD2. Germline V CDR1 and CDR2: PRHDT, FYEKMQ (reference sequence). The CDR3 covers 16 residues. V trimming: 4 bases; J trimming: 2 bases; junction bases outside the gene matches: 6. This CDR3 is CASSSTSGGTQETQYF. The CDR3 DNA is TGTGCCAGCAGCTCTACTAGCGGGGGTACTCAAGAGACCCAGTACTTC.

This clonotype was seen at least ten times. The rearrangement uses TRBV20-1 and TRBJ2-1; D might be TRBD1 (6 bases). This CDR3 contains 13 residues. Trimming took 1 base from V and 3 from J, leaving 7 bases between them. Germline CDR1 DFQATT, CDR2 SNEGSKA (reference sequence). The CDR3 DNA sequence: TGCAGTGCTAGAGGGACAGACTACAATGAGCAGTTCTTC. This gives the protein CSARGTDYNEQFF.

There are many counts of this clonotype. This chain connects TRBV25-1 to TRBJ2-6; perhaps TRBD1 as D (5 bases). This CDR3 is 16 amino acids long. Trimming shortened V by 3 bases and J by 1 base, and 10 bases separated the two germline ends. Germline V gene lookup returns CDR1 MGHDK and CDR2 SYGVNS. DNA of the CDR3: TGTGCCAGCAGTGAGATCCAGGGATCTGGGGCCAACGTCCTGACTTTC. Its translation is CASSEIQGSGANVLTF.